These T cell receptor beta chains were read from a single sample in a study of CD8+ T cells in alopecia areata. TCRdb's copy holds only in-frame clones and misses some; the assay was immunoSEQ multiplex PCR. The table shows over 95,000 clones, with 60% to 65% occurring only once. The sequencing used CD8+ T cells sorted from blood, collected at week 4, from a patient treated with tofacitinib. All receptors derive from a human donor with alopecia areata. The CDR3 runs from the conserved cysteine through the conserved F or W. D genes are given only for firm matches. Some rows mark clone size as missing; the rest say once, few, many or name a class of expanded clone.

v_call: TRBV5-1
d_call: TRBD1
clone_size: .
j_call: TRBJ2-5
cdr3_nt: TGCGCCAGCAGCTGGACAGGGCCCCGGGAGACCCAGTACTTC
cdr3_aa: CASSWTGPRETQYF

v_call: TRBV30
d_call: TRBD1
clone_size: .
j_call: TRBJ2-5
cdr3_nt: TGTGCCTGGAGTGTGTCCGGGACAGGGATAGAGACCCAGTACTTC
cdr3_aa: CAWSVSGTGIETQYF

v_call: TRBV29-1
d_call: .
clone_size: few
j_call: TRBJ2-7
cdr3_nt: TGCAGCGTTGTGCCCGTTGGGGTCTTTACCTACGAGCAGTACTTC
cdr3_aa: CSVVPVGVFTYEQYF

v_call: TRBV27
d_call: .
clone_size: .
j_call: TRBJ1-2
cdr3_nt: TGTGCCAGCAGCCCACAGGCGGCGGGCTATGGCTACACCTTC
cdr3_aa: CASSPQAAGYGYTF

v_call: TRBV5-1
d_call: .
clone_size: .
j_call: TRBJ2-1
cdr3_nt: TGCGCCAGCAGCTCGGACGGGAGCCCCTACAATGAGCAGTTCTTC
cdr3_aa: CASSSDGSPYNEQFF

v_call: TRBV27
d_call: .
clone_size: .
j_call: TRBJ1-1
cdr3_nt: TGTGCCAGCAGGTACCAAGGTGTGGTCCCCCTTTTCTTT
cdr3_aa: CASRYQGVVPLFF

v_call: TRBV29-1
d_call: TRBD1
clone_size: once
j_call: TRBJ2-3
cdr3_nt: TGCAGCGTTGAAGAGGCCGACAGGGGGCCGACAGATACGCAGTATTTT
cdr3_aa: CSVEEADRGPTDTQYF

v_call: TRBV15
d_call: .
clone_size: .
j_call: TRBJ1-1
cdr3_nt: TGTGCCACCAGCAGCGGAAAGGACATTCTTACTGAAGCTTTCTTT
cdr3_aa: CATSSGKDILTEAFF

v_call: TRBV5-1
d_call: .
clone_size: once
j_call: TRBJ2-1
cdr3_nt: TGCGCCAGCAGCTTGACCGGACCAACTGAGCAGTTCTTC
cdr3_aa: CASSLTGPTEQFF

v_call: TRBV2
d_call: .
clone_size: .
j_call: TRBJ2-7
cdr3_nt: TGTGCCAGCATGGACGCCGCCTACGAGCAGTACTTC
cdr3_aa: CASMDAAYEQYF

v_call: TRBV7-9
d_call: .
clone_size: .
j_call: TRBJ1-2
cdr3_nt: TGTGCCAGCAGCTTTGGGCCCCACAAGTCTAACTATGGCTACACCTTC
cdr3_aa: CASSFGPHKSNYGYTF

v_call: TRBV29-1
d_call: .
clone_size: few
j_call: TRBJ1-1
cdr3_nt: TGCAGCTACACCATGGGGAACACTGAAGCTTTCTTT
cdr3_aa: CSYTMGNTEAFF

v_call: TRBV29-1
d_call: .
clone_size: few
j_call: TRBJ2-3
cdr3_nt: TGCAGCGCTCAGGGTTTAAGGGTTCACACAGATACGCAGTATTTT
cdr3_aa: CSAQGLRVHTDTQYF

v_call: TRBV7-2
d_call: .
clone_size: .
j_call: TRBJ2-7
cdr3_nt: TGCGCCAGCAGCCAAGGCGTCACGGGGTTCTACGAGCAGTACTTC
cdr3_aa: CASSQGVTGFYEQYF

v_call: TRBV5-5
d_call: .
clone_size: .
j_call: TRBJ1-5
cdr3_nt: TGTGCCAGCAGCTTGGCCCAGCATTGGGGCAATCAGCCCCAGCATTTT
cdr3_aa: CASSLAQHWGNQPQHF

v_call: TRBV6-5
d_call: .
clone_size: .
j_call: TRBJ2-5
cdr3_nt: TGTGCCAGCAGTTACGGACAGAGACAAGAGACCCAGTACTTC
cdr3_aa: CASSYGQRQETQYF

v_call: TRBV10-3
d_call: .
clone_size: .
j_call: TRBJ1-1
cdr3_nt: TGTGCCATCAGTGAGTCTAAGAGACTATGGGGCACTGAAGCTTTCTTT
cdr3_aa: CAISESKRLWGTEAFF

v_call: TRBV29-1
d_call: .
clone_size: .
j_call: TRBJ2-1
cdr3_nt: TGCAGCGTTGAATACGGGTCCCTTAACAATGAGCAGTTCTTC
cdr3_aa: CSVEYGSLNNEQFF

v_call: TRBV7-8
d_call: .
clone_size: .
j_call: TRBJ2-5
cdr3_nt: TGTGCCAGCAGTTACCGGGAATGGGAGACCCAGTACTTC
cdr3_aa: CASSYREWETQYF

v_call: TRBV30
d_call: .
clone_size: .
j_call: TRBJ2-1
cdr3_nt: TGTGCCTGGAGAGACCGGGACTGGTACAATGAGCAGTTCTTC
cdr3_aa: CAWRDRDWYNEQFF